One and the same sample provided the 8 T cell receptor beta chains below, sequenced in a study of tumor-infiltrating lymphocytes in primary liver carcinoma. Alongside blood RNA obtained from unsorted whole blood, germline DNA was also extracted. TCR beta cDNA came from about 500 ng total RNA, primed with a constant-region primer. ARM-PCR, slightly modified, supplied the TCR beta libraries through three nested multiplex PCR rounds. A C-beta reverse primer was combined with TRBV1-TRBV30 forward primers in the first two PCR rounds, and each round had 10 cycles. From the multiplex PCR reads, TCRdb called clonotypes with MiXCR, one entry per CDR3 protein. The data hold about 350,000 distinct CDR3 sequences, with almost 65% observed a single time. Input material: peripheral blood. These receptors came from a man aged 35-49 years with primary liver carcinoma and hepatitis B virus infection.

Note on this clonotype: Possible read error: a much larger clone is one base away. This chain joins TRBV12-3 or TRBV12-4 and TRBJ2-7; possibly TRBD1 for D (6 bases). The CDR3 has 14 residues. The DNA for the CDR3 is TGTACCAGCAGTCTATGGGACAACTCCTACGAGCAGTACTTC. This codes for CTSSLWDNSYEQYF.

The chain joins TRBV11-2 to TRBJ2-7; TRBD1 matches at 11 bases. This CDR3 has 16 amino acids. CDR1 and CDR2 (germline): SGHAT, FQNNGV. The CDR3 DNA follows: TGTGTCAGCAGCTTCTTAAGGACAGGGGGCTCACGAGGGCAGTACGTC. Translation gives CVSSFLRTGGSRGQYV.

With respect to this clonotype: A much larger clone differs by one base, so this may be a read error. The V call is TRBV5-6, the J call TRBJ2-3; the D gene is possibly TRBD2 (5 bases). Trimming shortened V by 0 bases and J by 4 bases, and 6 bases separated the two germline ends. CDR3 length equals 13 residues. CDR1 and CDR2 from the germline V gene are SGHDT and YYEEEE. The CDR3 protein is CASSLVSADTQYF. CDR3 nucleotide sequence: TGTGCCAGCAGCTTGGTTAGCGCAGATACGCAGTATTTT.

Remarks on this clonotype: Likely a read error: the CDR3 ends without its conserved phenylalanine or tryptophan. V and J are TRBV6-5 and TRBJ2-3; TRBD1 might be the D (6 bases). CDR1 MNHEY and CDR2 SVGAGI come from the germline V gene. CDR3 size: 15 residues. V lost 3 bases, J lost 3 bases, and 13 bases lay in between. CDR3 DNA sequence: TGTGCCAGCAGTTATGACAGGTCCGGAACAGATACGCAGTATTCT. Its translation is CASSYDRSGTDTQYS.

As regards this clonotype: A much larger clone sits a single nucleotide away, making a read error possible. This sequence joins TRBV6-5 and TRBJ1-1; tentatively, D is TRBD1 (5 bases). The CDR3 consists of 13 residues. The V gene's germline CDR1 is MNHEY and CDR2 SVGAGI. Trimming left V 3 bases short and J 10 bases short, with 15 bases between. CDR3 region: CASSYDGGAVAFF. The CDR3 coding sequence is TGTGCCAGCAGTTATGACGGCGGGGCTGTAGCTTTCTTT.

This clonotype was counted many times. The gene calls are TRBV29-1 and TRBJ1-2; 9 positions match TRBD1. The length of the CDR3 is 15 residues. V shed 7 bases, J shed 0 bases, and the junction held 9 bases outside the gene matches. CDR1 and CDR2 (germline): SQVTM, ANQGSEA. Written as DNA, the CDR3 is TGCAGCGCGACCGGGACAGGGTCCCCTAACTATGGCTACACCTTC. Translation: CSATGTGSPNYGYTF.

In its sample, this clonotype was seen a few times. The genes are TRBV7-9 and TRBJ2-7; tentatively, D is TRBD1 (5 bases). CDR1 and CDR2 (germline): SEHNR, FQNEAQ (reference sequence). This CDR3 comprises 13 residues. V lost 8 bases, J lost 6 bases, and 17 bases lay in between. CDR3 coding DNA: TGTGCCAGCCAGGGCAGGGAAGCTGTCGAGCAGTACTTC. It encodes CASQGREAVEQYF. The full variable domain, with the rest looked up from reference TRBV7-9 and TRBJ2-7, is DTGVSQNPRHKITKRGQNVTFRCDPISEHNRLYWYRQTLGQGPEFLTYFQNEAQLEKSRLLSDRFSAERPKGSFSTLEIQRTEQGDSAMYLCASQGREAVEQYFGPGTRLTVT.

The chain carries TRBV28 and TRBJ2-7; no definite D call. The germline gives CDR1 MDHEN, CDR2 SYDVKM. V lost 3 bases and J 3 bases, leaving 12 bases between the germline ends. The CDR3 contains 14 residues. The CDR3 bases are TGTGCCAGCAGTTTGAGAGACATTGACTACGAGCAGTACTTC. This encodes CASSLRDIDYEQYF.